This T cell receptor beta chain was profiled in a study of blood T cell repertoires in COVID-19. Study background: Researchers got acute and convalescent COVID-19 samples from the United States, Italy and Spain. PBMCs, B-cell-depleted T cells, or T cells were the source of the cDNA or gDNA that made up the material.

Only in-frame clones appear in the TCRdb table, and some are missing; sequencing was by immunoSEQ multiplex PCR. The repertoire has under 200,000 clones, around 88% of them found once; the top ten carry about 4%. The study recruited people aged roughly 18 to 100 years across around 23 US areas. Researchers sorted participants into cohorts using their self-reported clinical history. V shed 3 bases, J shed 6 bases, and the junction held 12 bases outside the gene matches. The CDR3 runs 16 residues. Germline loops: CDR1 LGHDT, CDR2 YNNKEL (reference sequence). The chain links TRBV3-1 (or the pseudogene TRBV3-2) to TRBJ1-2, with TRBD1 matching 8 bases. The sequence derives from a woman aged 50 to 65 in a cohort exposed to, infected with or recovered from COVID-19 (not recorded which). The sequenced material came from PBMCs or T cells enriched from blood (not recorded which). The chain's CDR3 is CASSHQQDRAKDGYTF. CDR3 nucleotides: TGTGCCAGCAGCCATCAACAGGACAGGGCGAAAGATGGCTACACCTTC.